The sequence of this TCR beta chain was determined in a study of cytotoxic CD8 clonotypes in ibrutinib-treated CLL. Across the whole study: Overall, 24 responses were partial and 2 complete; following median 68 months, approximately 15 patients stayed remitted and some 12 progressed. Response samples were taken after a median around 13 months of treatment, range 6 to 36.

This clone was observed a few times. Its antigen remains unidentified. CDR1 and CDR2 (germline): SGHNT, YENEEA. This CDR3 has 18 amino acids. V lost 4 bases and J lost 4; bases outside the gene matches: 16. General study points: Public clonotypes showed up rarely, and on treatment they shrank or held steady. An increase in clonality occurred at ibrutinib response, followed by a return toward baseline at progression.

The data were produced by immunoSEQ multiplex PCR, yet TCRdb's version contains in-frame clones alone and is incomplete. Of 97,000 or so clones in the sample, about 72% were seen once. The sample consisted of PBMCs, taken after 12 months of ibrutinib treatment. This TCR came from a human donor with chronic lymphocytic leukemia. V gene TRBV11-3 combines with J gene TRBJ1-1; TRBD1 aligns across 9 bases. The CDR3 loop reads CASSSRDRDENLVTEAFF. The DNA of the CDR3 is TGTGCCAGCAGCTCCCGGGACAGGGATGAAAACCTGGTCACTGAAGCTTTCTTT. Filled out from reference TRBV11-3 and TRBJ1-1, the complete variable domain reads EAGVVQSPRYKIIEKKQPVAFWCNPISGHNTLYWYLQNLGQGPELLIRYENEEAVDDSQLPKDRFSAERLKGVDSTLKIQPAELGDSAVYLCASSSRDRDENLVTEAFFGQGTRLTVV.